These T cell receptor beta chains were read from a single sample in a study of blood T cell repertoires in COVID-19. Sequenced by immunoSEQ multiplex PCR; TCRdb stores in-frame clones only, minus some. The table includes around 180,000 clones, 70% to 90% detected once. Sequenced sample: peripheral blood. The receptor source for this set is a woman in her thirties with acute or convalescent COVID-19. Both conserved end residues are part of each CDR3. D genes are given only for firm matches. Some rows mark clone size as missing; the rest say once, few, many or name a class of expanded clone.

J	D	V	size	CDR3	DNA
TRBJ2-1	-	TRBV14	-	CASSHINSEQFF	TGTGCCAGCAGCCACATTAATAGTGAGCAGTTCTTC
TRBJ1-2	-	TRBV2	-	CAALREYGYTF	TGTGCCGCCCTGCGGGAGTATGGCTACACCTTC
TRBJ1-2	TRBD1	TRBV28	few	CASSNVDRERGYTF	TGTGCCAGCAGTAACGTAGACAGGGAAAGGGGCTACACCTTC
TRBJ1-5	-	TRBV2	few	CASSEQGRHQPQHF	TGTGCCAGCAGTGAACAGGGGCGGCATCAGCCCCAGCATTTT
TRBJ1-2	-	TRBV27	-	CASSPGLSSHGYTF	TGTGCCAGCTCCCCAGGACTCTCGAGCCATGGCTACACCTTC
TRBJ2-2	TRBD2	TRBV2	-	CASTDSGRFRELFF	TGTGCCAGCACTGATAGCGGGAGGTTCCGGGAGCTGTTTTTT
TRBJ2-3	TRBD2	TRBV10-1	-	CASSPSGRGNTQYF	TGCGCCAGCAGCCCCAGCGGGAGGGGGAATACGCAGTATTTT
TRBJ1-5	-	TRBV18	-	CASSPGTLNNQPQHF	TGTGCCAGCTCACCCGGGACATTAAACAATCAGCCCCAGCATTTT
TRBJ2-1	-	TRBV29-1	once	CSLTSPRHYNEQFF	TGCAGCCTCACTAGCCCTAGGCACTACAATGAGCAGTTCTTC
TRBJ2-5	-	TRBV9	-	CASSVGPQGVLGEETQYF	TGTGCCAGCAGCGTAGGTCCACAGGGAGTCTTAGGAGAGGAGACCCAGTACTTC
TRBJ2-7	-	TRBV13	-	CASSLGTGSHYEQYF	TGTGCCAGCAGCTTAGGAACAGGATCGCACTACGAGCAGTACTTC
TRBJ1-2	-	TRBV6-5	-	CASSSLPSVGGYTF	TGTGCCAGCAGCTCCCTTCCCTCGGTTGGTGGCTACACCTTC
TRBJ2-7	TRBD2	TRBV30	-	CAWALAGLYEQYF	TGTGCCTGGGCACTAGCGGGTCTCTACGAGCAGTACTTC
TRBJ1-1	-	TRBV28	-	CASSSPGGREAFF	TGTGCCAGCAGTTCCCCGGGGGGTCGTGAAGCTTTCTTT
TRBJ2-2	TRBD2	TRBV4-2	-	CASSQDMGLAGYNTGELFF	TGTGCCAGCAGCCAAGATATGGGACTAGCGGGATACAACACCGGGGAGCTGTTTTTT
TRBJ2-7	TRBD1	TRBV5-1	-	CASSWTGVYYEQYF	TGCGCCAGCAGCTGGACAGGGGTTTACTACGAGCAGTACTTC
TRBJ1-5	-	TRBV6-5	-	CASRQDPRQPQHF	TGTGCCAGCAGGCAGGATCCCCGTCAGCCCCAGCATTTT
TRBJ2-7	-	TRBV12-3/TRBV12-4	-	CASSTATYNEQYF	TGTGCCAGCAGCACTGCGACTTACAACGAGCAGTACTTC
TRBJ1-2	TRBD1	TRBV9	-	CASSQDRVGYTF	TGTGCCAGCAGCCAGGACAGGGTTGGCTACACCTTC
TRBJ2-1	TRBD2	TRBV6-5	once	CASRASGRGYEQFF	TGTGCCAGCAGGGCTAGCGGGAGGGGGTATGAGCAGTTCTTC
TRBJ1-1	-	TRBV7-9	-	CASSSGTIRIEAFF	TGTGCCAGCAGCTCTGGGACAATAAGAATTGAAGCTTTCTTT
TRBJ2-1	-	TRBV28	-	CASSSRREQFF	TGTGCCAGCAGTTCTCGGCGGGAGCAGTTCTTC
TRBJ1-5	TRBD1	TRBV28	-	CASSRQGFQPQHF	TGTGCCAGCAGTCGACAGGGATTTCAGCCCCAGCATTTT